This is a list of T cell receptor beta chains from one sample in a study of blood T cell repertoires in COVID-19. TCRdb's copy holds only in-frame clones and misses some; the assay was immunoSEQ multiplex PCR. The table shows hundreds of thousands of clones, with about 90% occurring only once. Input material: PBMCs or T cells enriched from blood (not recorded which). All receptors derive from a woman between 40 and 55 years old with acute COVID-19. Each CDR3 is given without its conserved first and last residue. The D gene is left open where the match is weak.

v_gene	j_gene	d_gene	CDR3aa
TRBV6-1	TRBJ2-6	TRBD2	ASSEAGRVYVLT
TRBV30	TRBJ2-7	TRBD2	AWSPVASGLYEQY
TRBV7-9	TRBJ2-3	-	ASSPGRLVDYTDTQY
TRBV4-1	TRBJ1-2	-	ASSQVGGDDYT
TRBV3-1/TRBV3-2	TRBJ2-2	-	ASSHLDRVNTGELF
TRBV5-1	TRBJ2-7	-	ASSLVPGDGEQY
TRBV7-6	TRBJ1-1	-	ASSLSGGSVFEAF
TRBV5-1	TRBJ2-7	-	ASSLATPWSYEQY
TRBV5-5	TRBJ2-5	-	ASSLVLLGETQY
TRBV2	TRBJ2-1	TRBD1	ASSENGQGAIEQF
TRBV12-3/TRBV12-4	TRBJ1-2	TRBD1	ASSGGTGKSYT
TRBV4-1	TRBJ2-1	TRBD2	ASSQGLAGENEQF
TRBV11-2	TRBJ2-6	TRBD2	ASSPGLAGESGANVLT
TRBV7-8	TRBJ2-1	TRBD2	ASSPDTSGSRNEQF
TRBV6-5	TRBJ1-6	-	ASGDSSYNSPLH
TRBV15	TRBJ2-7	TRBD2	ATSRGLGGGPHEQY
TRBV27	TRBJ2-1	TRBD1	ASRNPGQGRNNEQF
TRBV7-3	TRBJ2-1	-	ASSLAGQGYNEQF
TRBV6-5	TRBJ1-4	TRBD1	ASSYYRTGTNEKLF
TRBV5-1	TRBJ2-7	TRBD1	ASSLEIDRGGEQY
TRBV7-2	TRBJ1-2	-	ASSPSPPGLFGYT
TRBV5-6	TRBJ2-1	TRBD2	ASSPGLAVEQF
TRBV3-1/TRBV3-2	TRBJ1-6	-	ATSGHQLGSPLH
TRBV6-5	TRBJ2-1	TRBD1	ASSVPGQGYNEQF
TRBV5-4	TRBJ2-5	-	ASSTGGGWGETQY
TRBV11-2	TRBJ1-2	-	ASSLGPTTPYGYT
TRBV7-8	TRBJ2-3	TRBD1	ASSLVTGGQTDTQY
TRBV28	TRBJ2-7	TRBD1	ASSRDSYEQY
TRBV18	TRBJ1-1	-	ASSRSNTEAF
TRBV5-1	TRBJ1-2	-	ASSSGGRDQGYT
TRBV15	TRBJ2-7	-	ATSAVRVGEQY
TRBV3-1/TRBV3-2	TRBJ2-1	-	ASSPRSTDEQF
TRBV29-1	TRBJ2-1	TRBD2	SVGGLARSSYNEQF
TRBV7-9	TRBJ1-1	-	ASSFPPGGLNTEAF
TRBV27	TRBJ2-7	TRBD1	ASSGPDRGRHEQY
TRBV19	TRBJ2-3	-	ASSIVVPDTQY
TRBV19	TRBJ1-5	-	ASSNRGRGVDQPQH
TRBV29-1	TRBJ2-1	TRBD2	SAGVVAGKSYNEQF
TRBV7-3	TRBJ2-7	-	ASSLTRGERHEQY
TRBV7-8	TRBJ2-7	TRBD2	ASSSRDSGSGEQY
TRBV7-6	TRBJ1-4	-	ASSRRITNEKLF
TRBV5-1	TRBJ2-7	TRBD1	ASSLQTGSNYEQY
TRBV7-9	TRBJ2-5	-	ASGGLLETQY
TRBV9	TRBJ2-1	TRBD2	ASSVGRTRRGNEQF
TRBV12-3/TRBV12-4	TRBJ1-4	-	ASSPSRDEKLF
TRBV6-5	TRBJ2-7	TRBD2	ASRLAGVYEQY
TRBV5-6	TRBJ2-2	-	ASSPRGLGELF
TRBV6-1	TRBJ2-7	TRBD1	ASSEWGQGAYEQY
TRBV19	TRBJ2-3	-	ASSPSGFTDTQY
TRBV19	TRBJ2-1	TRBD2	ASSILAGGLNEQF
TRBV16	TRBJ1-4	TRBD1	ASSLTPGQTNEKLF
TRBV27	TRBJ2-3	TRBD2	ASRLAGGADTQY
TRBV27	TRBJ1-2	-	ASSGGLHYGYT